Included here is one T cell receptor (beta chain) sequence, with context. The read halts 3 residues ahead of the CDR3 end, with the missing end drawn from the germline J gene. The data are from a study of T cells in women clearing cervical HPV infection. The overall study: Blood came at first lesion visit for cases, post-clearance for controls.

TCRdb's copy holds only in-frame clones and misses some; the assay was immunoSEQ multiplex PCR. The sample is made up of 20,000 or so clones, and the top ten hold more than 9% of it. The CDR3 has 12 residues. Germline lookup yields CDR1 ENHRY and CDR2 SYGVKD. This sequence joins TRBV10-3 and TRBJ1-2; D not resolved. Sequenced material: blood buffy coat. This sequence originates from a woman between 18 and 69 years old with a cervical HPV16 infection that either progressed to CIN3+ or cleared (not recorded which). CDR3 DNA (partial): TGTGCCACTGCCGGACTAGAGGGAGGC. This codes for CATAGLEGG. The entire CDR3 protein reads CATAGLEGGYTF.